The present T cell receptor beta chain was sequenced within a study of blood T cell repertoires in COVID-19. In the study overall: Samples representing acute and convalescent COVID-19 were sourced from the United States, Italy and Spain. PBMCs, B-cell-depleted T cells, or T cells were the source of the cDNA or gDNA that made up the material.

Living in about two dozen US areas, the participants were between roughly 18 and 90 years of age. V trimming: 9 bases; J trimming: 1 base; junction bases outside the gene matches: 16. The germline CDR1 and CDR2 sequences are SNHLY and FYNNEI. The CDR3 covers 17 residues. The protocol was immunoSEQ multiplex PCR, while the TCRdb copy is restricted to in-frame clones and leaves out a portion. The sample contains approximately 200,000 clones, approximately 86% of which appear only once. The source of this sequence is a man in his late teens or twenties with acute COVID-19. Source material: PBMCs or T cells enriched from blood (not recorded which). The chain couples TRBV2 to TRBJ2-7; 9 nucleotides match TRBD1. CDR3 amino acids: CARGKGITGGGSYEQYF. The CDR3 nucleotides read TGTGCCAGAGGGAAGGGGATAACAGGGGGCGGGTCCTACGAGCAGTACTTC.